These T cell receptor beta chains were read from a single sample in a study of cytomegalovirus exposure and HLA in healthy donors. Clones were read by immunoSEQ multiplex PCR, and TCRdb kept only the in-frame ones, dropping some. Of over 150,000 clones listed, roughly 80% are singletons. The material sequenced was PBMCs. The source is a woman aged 30 to 39 in good health and CMV-seropositive. CDR3s include the opening cysteine and the closing phenylalanine or tryptophan. D genes are given only for firm matches. Clone sizes are given selectively: once, few, many, or a class where the clone is expanded.

TRBD2	.	TRBV28	TRBJ2-5	CASRAGGRETQYF	TGTGCCAGCAGAGCGGGGGGGCGGGAGACCCAGTACTTC
.	few	TRBV29-1	TRBJ2-7	CSVAPGINSYEQYF	TGCAGCGTTGCTCCGGGAATCAACTCCTACGAGCAGTACTTC
.	.	TRBV19	TRBJ1-5	CASSLAGRVGNQPQHF	TGTGCCAGTAGTCTCGCGGGGAGGGTGGGGAATCAGCCCCAGCATTTT
TRBD1	.	TRBV14	TRBJ1-2	CASSQTPGQGNYGYTF	TGTGCCAGCAGCCAGACCCCGGGACAGGGGAACTATGGCTACACCTTC
TRBD1	.	TRBV5-1	TRBJ1-1	CASSEGQVNTEAFF	TGCGCCAGCAGCGAGGGACAGGTGAACACTGAAGCTTTCTTT
TRBD1	.	TRBV7-9	TRBJ2-3	CASTSGTGSTDTQYF	TGTGCCAGCACCTCTGGGACAGGGTCGACAGATACGCAGTATTTT
TRBD2	few	TRBV5-6	TRBJ2-1	CASTLSPLAGAYNEQFF	TGTGCCAGCACCCTTTCCCCCTTAGCGGGTGCCTACAATGAGCAGTTCTTC
.	.	TRBV27	TRBJ2-7	CASSLTGTGDEQYF	TGTGCCAGCAGTTTGACCGGGACTGGAGACGAGCAGTACTTC
TRBD1	.	TRBV6-5	TRBJ2-3	CASSVQGDTDTQYF	TGTGCCAGCAGTGTACAGGGGGACACAGATACGCAGTATTTT
TRBD1	.	TRBV7-3	TRBJ1-2	CASSPGGQGRLNYGYTF	TGTGCCAGCAGCCCAGGGGGTCAGGGGAGACTTAACTATGGCTACACCTTC
.	.	TRBV9	TRBJ1-3	CASSAAGYGNTIYF	TGTGCCAGCAGCGCCGCGGGATATGGAAACACCATATATTTT
.	.	TRBV4-2	TRBJ2-5	CASSQQQGRETQYF	TGTGCCAGCAGCCAACAACAGGGTCGGGAGACCCAGTACTTC
.	.	TRBV28	TRBJ2-2	CARQDRYTGELFF	TGTGCCAGACAGGACAGATACACCGGGGAGCTGTTTTTT
TRBD1	.	TRBV18	TRBJ1-1	CASSQTGGNTEAFF	TGTGCCAGCTCACAGACAGGGGGCAACACTGAAGCTTTCTTT
.	once	TRBV5-1	TRBJ2-7	CASSFAGTYEQYF	TGCGCCAGCAGCTTTGCGGGGACCTACGAGCAGTACTTC
TRBD2	.	TRBV5-1	TRBJ2-1	CASSLGLAGGNEQFF	TGCGCCAGCAGCTTGGGGCTAGCGGGGGGGAATGAGCAGTTCTTC
TRBD2	.	TRBV5-1	TRBJ2-7	CASSLLGGGHEQYF	TGCGCCAGCAGCTTGCTGGGGGGGGGTCACGAGCAGTACTTC
.	.	TRBV6-5	TRBJ1-2	CASSPSGMHYGYTF	TGTGCCAGCAGTCCCAGCGGGATGCACTATGGCTACACCTTC
.	.	TRBV6-8	TRBJ1-3	CASIYVTGNTIYF	TGTGCCAGTATCTACGTAACTGGAAACACCATATATTTT
.	.	TRBV11-2	TRBJ1-3	CASSSGQYGNTIYF	TGTGCCAGCAGCTCAGGACAGTACGGAAACACCATATATTTT
TRBD1	.	TRBV6-4	TRBJ1-2	CASSPGTGGSYGYTF	TGTGCCAGCAGCCCAGGGACAGGGGGATCCTATGGCTACACCTTC
TRBD2	.	TRBV27	TRBJ2-5	CASSLGWGLASQTQYF	TGTGCCAGCAGTTTAGGTTGGGGACTAGCGTCGCAGACCCAGTACTTC
.	.	TRBV27	TRBJ1-6	CASSLFRSDSPLHF	TGTGCCAGCAGTTTATTTAGAAGCGATTCACCCCTCCACTTT
.	.	TRBV7-8	TRBJ1-5	CASSLGIREYQPQHF	TGTGCCAGCAGCTTAGGTATACGGGAGTACCAGCCCCAGCATTTT
TRBD2	.	TRBV27	TRBJ2-2	CASSLWVGGTNTGELFF	TGTGCCAGCAGTTTATGGGTGGGGGGGACGAACACCGGGGAGCTGTTTTTT
TRBD1	.	TRBV5-1	TRBJ2-7	CASSLEGGTGAYEQYF	TGCGCCAGCAGCTTGGAAGGAGGGACAGGGGCCTACGAGCAGTACTTC
TRBD1	.	TRBV29-1	TRBJ2-7	CSVVDRAKSYEQYF	TGCAGCGTCGTAGACAGGGCAAAGTCCTACGAGCAGTACTTC
.	.	TRBV7-2	TRBJ2-2	CASSRSPQAGELFF	TGTGCCAGCAGCCGTTCCCCTCAGGCCGGGGAGCTGTTTTTT
TRBD2	.	TRBV5-4	TRBJ2-5	CASSPVPTSGGQETQYF	TGTGCCAGCAGCCCCGTCCCCACTAGCGGGGGGCAAGAGACCCAGTACTTC
.	.	TRBV10-1	TRBJ2-3	CASSESGYPAGDTQYF	TGCGCCAGCAGTGAGTCGGGCTACCCAGCTGGGGATACGCAGTATTTT
.	.	TRBV18	TRBJ1-2	CASSPPTATIWGYTF	TGTGCCAGCTCACCACCGACAGCCACTATTTGGGGCTACACCTTC
TRBD2	.	TRBV4-3	TRBJ2-7	CASSQEAGGLLEQYF	TGCGCCAGCAGCCAAGAGGCGGGGGGTCTGTTAGAGCAGTACTTC
.	.	TRBV6-5	TRBJ2-5	CASSYENILETQYF	TGTGCCAGCAGTTACGAGAATATCTTAGAGACCCAGTACTTC
.	few	TRBV6-1	TRBJ1-2	CASLRGLNYGYTF	TGTGCCAGCCTGCGGGGCCTTAACTATGGCTACACCTTC
.	.	TRBV5-4	TRBJ1-2	CASSLGVGNYGYTF	TGTGCCAGCAGCTTGGGAGTCGGGAACTATGGCTACACCTTC
.	few	TRBV4-1	TRBJ1-6	CASSQGEMKNSPLHF	TGCGCCAGCAGCCAAGGGGAGATGAAAAACTCACCCCTCCACTTT
.	.	TRBV7-9	TRBJ1-4	CASSFQGTQFEKLFF	TGTGCCAGCAGCTTTCAAGGGACTCAATTTGAAAAACTGTTTTTT
.	once	TRBV7-3	TRBJ2-1	CASSPRGFDEQFF	TGTGCCAGCAGCCCGCGGGGCTTCGATGAGCAGTTCTTC
TRBD2	.	TRBV7-3	TRBJ2-7	CASSLAGGDYEQYF	TGTGCCAGCAGCTTAGCGGGGGGGGACTACGAGCAGTACTTC